The clone carrying this T cell receptor beta chain was detected once. Germline loops: CDR1 SGHTA, CDR2 FQGTGA. This CDR3 is built from 17 residues. V was pared by 0 bases and J by 2 bases, with 6 bases of the junction left unmatched. The table came from immunoSEQ multiplex PCR; TCRdb's copy has only in-frame clones and leaves some out. The table shows tens of thousands of clones, with about 81% occurring only once. The data were obtained in a study of control samples from healthy donors and cancer patients. This clonotype originated in a man aged 70 or older with lung cancer. The chain has TRBV7-3 and TRBJ2-5, with TRBD2 matching 10 bases. The sequencing sample was made of PBMCs. The CDR3 loop reads CASSLTAASGGQETQYF. In DNA, the CDR3 is TGTGCCAGCAGCTTAACGGCGGCTAGCGGGGGACAAGAGACCCAGTACTTC.